This entry is about one TCR beta chain. Its antigen is as yet unknown. CD45RO-negative, CCR7-positively selected cells formed the naive CD8 fraction, excluding terminally differentiated effector memory CD45RA+ cells. Nashville, Tennessee was home to all donors, who were Caucasian adults. J gave up 8 bases and V 3 bases, and 8 bases lay outside the gene matches. Germline CDR1 reads SGHRS; CDR2 reads YFSETQ. This CDR3 has 14 residues. This sample was taken from a study of shared clonotypes between healthy human individuals. The assay was immunoSEQ multiplex PCR, and TCRdb's table has in-frame clones only and misses some. The repertoire holds 1.5 million to 2.5 million clones, less than 95% seen once, with more than 0.9% in the top ten. Study findings and constraints: Rarefaction indicated that sorted-subset sequencing remained incomplete although depth was large.

The source is a man aged 18-30 years in good health. The chain couples TRBV5-1 to TRBJ1-2; 9 bases line up with TRBD1. The sample was naive CD8+ T cells sorted from blood. Here the CDR3 reads CASSSTGQGWGYTF. The CDR3 DNA follows: TGCGCCAGCAGCTCCACGGGACAGGGATGGGGCTACACCTTC.